The 10 T cell receptor beta chains in this list originate from one sample, sequenced in a study of early T cells in non-severe SARS-CoV-2 infection. TCRdb used MiXCR to reprocess the 5' RACE reads, holding one entry per CDR3 protein. The data contain more than 60,000 distinct CDR3 sequences, 12% of them singletons. The source was whole blood, collected at baseline. Receptors were obtained from an adult who was a healthcare worker with PCR-confirmed SARS-CoV-2 infection or an uninfected control (not recorded which). The donor label of this sample is uncertain.

V is TRBV18 and J is TRBJ2-6; D gene uncertain. The germline V gene has CDR1 KGHSH and CDR2 LQKENI. Deletions cut 5 bases from V and 0 bases from J, with 2 bases between. CDR3 size: 13 residues. CDR3 bases: TGTGCCAGCTCAGGCTCTGGGGCCAACGTCCTGACTTTC. It codes for CASSGSGANVLTF.

This clonotype was counted a few times. The rearrangement uses TRBV29-1 and TRBJ2-4; possible D gene TRBD2, 5 bases. The CDR3 is 13 residues long. The V gene's germline CDR1 is SQVTM and CDR2 ANQGSEA. The germline V and J ends were trimmed by 1 base and 6 bases, with 10 bases remaining between them. CDR3 in DNA: TGCAGCGTTGAAGGCTTCCGGGGAAACATTCAGTACTTC. It is translated as CSVEGFRGNIQYF.

The V gene is TRBV19, the J gene TRBJ1-5; possible D gene TRBD1, 6 bases. CDR3 length equals 15 residues. Per germline, CDR1 LNHDA and CDR2 SQIVND (reference sequence). Trimming removed 5 bases from V and 10 bases from J, with 21 bases in between. The CDR3 sequence is CASSPGQITFYPQHF. The CDR3 nucleotides are TGTGCCAGTAGTCCCGGACAGATAACGTTTTATCCCCAGCATTTT.

This clonotype was observed a handful of times. The rearrangement links TRBV6-1 to TRBJ1-5; D might be TRBD1 (6 bases). The V end lost 7 bases, the J end lost 4 bases, and 14 bases lay between the germline ends. There are 14 residues in the CDR3. Germline V lookup: CDR1 MNHNS, CDR2 SASEGT. This chain's CDR3 is CASTLGQLNQPQHF. Here the CDR3 DNA reads TGTGCCAGCACCCTCGGACAGCTGAATCAGCCCCAGCATTTT.

The rearrangement joins TRBV12-3 or TRBV12-4 to TRBJ2-5; perhaps TRBD1 as D (6 bases). The V end was cut by 6 bases, the J end by 4 bases, with 12 bases between. The length of the CDR3 is 13 residues. The CDR3 DNA is TGTGCCAGCAGCCTGGGGGCTCGAGAGACCCAGTACTTC. This gives the protein CASSLGARETQYF.

CDR3 region: CASSQDAGIIGTGELFF. The CDR3 region has the DNA TGTGCCAGCAGCCAAGACGCCGGGATCATCGGCACCGGGGAGCTGTTTTTT. The chain employs TRBV3-1 and TRBJ2-2; the D gene is possibly TRBD2 (5 bases). Trimming left V 0 bases short and J 4 bases short, with 15 bases between. CDR3 length: 17 residues. Germline lookup yields CDR1 LGHDT and CDR2 YNNKEL (reference sequence).

This clonotype showed up just a few times. CDR3 in amino acids: CARSLEPRGDSYNEQFF. The CDR3 coding sequence is TGTGCCAGAAGCTTGGAGCCTAGGGGGGACTCCTACAATGAGCAGTTCTTC. The chain has TRBV5-3 and TRBJ2-1, with D possibly called TRBD1 or TRBD2 (6 bases each). TRBV5-3 is flagged as an ORF with uncertain function. Trimming cost V 0 bases and J 0 bases, with 13 bases left between them. This CDR3 contains 17 residues.

This clonotype was counted at least ten times. The CDR3 DNA follows: TGCAGTGCTAGAGTTGAGGGGCCCCCCTACAATGAGCAGTTCTTC. It translates to CSARVEGPPYNEQFF. The chain has TRBV20-1 and TRBJ2-1, with D perhaps assigned TRBD1 or TRBD2 (5 bases each). Germline CDR1 DFQATT, CDR2 SNEGSKA (reference sequence). The germline V and J ends were trimmed by 1 base and 2 bases, with 12 bases remaining between them. The CDR3 loop spans 15 amino acids.

The sample holds a few counts of this clonotype. This chain joins TRBV7-9 and TRBJ2-7; the D gene is possibly TRBD1 (6 bases). The CDR3 totals 16 residues. Trimming pared 3 bases from V and 0 bases from J, leaving 15 bases between. Germline V gene data show CDR1 as SEHNR and CDR2 as FQNEAQ (reference sequence). CDR3 sequence reads: CASSFSGTFSSYEQYV. The CDR3 coding sequence is TGTGCCAGCAGCTTCTCCGGGACATTCAGCTCCTACGAGCAGTACGTC.

The genes are TRBV7-7 and TRBJ2-2, with D maybe TRBD1 (6 bases). The CDR3 spans 16 residues. V lost 5 bases to trimming and J lost 5 bases, with 18 bases between them. The V gene's germline CDR1 is SSHAT and CDR2 FNYEAQ (reference sequence). The CDR3 reads CASSQTTGAATGELFF. DNA for the CDR3: TGTGCCAGCAGCCAAACGACAGGAGCTGCTACCGGGGAGCTGTTTTTT. Full variable domain (missing parts from reference TRBV7-7 and TRBJ2-2): GAGVSQSPRYKVTKRGQDVTLRCDPISSHATLYWYQQALGQGPEFLTYFNYEAQPDKSGLPSDRFSAERPEGSISTLTIQRTEQRDSAMYRCASSQTTGAATGELFFGEGSRLTVL.